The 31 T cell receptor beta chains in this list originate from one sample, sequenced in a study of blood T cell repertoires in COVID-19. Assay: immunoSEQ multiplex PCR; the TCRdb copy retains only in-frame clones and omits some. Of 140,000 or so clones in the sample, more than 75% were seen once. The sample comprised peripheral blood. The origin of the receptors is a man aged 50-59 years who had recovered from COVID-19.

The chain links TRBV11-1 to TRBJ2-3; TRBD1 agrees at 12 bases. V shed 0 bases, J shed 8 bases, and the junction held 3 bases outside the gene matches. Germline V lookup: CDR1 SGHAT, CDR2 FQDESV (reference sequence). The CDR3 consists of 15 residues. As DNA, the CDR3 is TGTGCCAGCAGCTTAGCGGGACAGGGGGCACGTACGCAGTATTTT. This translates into CASSLAGQGARTQYF.

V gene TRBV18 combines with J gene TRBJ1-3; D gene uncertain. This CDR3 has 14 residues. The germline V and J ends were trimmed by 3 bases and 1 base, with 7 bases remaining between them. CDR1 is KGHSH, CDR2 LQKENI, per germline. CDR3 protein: CASSPSVSGNTIYF. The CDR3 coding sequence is TGTGCCAGCTCACCGTCAGTTTCTGGAAACACCATATATTTT.

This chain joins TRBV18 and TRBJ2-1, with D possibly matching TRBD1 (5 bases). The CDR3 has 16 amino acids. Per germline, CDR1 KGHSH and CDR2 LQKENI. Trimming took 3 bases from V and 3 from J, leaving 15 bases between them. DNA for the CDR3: TGTGCCAGCTCACCTACAGTCGAAGGGGACTACAATGAGCAGTTCTTC. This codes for CASSPTVEGDYNEQFF.

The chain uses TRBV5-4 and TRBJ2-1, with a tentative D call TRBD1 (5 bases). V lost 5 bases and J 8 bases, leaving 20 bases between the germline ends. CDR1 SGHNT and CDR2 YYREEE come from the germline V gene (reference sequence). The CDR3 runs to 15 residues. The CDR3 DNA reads TGTGCCAGCAGACGCTTCGATAGGGGCGCTTATGAGCAGTTCTTC. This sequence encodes CASRRFDRGAYEQFF.

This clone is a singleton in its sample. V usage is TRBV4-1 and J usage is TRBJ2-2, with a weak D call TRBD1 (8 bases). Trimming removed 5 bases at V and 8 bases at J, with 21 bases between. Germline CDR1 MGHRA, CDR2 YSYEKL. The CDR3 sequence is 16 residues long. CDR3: CASSFSGVDRVGELFF. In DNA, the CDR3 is TGCGCCAGCAGCTTCAGCGGGGTGGACAGGGTTGGGGAGCTGTTTTTT.

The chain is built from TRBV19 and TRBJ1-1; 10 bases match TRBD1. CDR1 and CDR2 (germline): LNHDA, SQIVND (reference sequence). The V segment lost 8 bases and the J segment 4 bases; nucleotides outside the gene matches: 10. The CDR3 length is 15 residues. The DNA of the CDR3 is TGTGCCAGTGATTGGAGGGACAGGGGTAGCACTGAAGCTTTCTTT. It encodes CASDWRDRGSTEAFF.

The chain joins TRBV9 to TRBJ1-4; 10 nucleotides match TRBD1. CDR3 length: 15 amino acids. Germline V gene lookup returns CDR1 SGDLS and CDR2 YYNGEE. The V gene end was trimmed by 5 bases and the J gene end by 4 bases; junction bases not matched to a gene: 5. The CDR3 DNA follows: TGTGCCAGCAGTCGTGGGACAGGGGATAATGAAAAACTGTTTTTT. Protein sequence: CASSRGTGDNEKLFF.

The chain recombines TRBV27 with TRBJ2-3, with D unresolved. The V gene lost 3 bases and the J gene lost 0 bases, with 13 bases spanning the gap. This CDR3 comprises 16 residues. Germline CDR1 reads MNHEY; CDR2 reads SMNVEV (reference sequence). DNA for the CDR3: TGTGCCAGCAGTTTCCTCCCAGGCACTAGCACAGATACGCAGTATTTT. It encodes CASSFLPGTSTDTQYF.

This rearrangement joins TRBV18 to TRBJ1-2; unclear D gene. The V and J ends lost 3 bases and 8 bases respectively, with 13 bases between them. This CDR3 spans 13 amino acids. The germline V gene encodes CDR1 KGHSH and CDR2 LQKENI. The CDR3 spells CASSPGPGSGYTF. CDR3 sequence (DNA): TGTGCCAGCTCACCCGGTCCGGGGTCGGGCTACACCTTC.

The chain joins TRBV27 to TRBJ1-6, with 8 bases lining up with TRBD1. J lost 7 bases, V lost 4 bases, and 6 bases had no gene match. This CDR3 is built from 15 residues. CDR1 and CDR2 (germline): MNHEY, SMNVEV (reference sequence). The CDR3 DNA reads TGTGCCAGCAGTTCACGGACAGGGTTAAATTCACCCCTCCACTTT. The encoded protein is CASSSRTGLNSPLHF.

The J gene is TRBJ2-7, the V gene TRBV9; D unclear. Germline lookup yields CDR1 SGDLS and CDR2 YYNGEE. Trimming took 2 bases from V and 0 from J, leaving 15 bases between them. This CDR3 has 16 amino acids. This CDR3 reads CASSVIHSASSYEQYF. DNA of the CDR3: TGTGCCAGCAGCGTTATACACAGTGCGAGCTCCTACGAGCAGTACTTC.

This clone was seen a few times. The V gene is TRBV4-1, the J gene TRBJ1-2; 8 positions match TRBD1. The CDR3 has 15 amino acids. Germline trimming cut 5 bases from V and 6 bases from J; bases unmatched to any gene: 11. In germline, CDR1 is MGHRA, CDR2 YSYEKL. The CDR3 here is CASSGLTGDLHGYTF. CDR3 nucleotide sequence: TGCGCCAGCAGCGGCTTGACAGGGGATCTGCATGGCTACACCTTC.

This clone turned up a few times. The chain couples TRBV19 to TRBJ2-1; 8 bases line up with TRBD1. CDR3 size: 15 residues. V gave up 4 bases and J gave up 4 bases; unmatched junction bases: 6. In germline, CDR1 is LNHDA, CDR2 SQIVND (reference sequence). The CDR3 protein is CASSTDRDKYNEQFF. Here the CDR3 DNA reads TGTGCCAGTAGTACGGACAGGGATAAGTACAATGAGCAGTTCTTC.

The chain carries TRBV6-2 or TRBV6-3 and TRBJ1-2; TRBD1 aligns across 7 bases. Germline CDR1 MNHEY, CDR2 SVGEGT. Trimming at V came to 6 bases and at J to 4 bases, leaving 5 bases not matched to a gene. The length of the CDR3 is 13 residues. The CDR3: CASSPTGSYGYTF. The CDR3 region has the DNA TGTGCCAGCAGCCCGACAGGGAGCTATGGCTACACCTTC.

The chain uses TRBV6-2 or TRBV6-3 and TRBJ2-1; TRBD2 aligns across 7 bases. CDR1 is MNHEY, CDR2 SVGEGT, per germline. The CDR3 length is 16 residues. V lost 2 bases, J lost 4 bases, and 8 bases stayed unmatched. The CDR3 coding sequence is TGTGCCAGCAGTTACGTGGGTAGCGGGTTTTACAATGAGCAGTTCTTC. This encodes CASSYVGSGFYNEQFF.

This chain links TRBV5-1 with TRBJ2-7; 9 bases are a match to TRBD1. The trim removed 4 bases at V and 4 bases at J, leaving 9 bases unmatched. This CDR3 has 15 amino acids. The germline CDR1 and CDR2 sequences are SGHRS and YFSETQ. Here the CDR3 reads CASSRDRAGPYEQYF. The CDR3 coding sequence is TGCGCCAGCAGCAGGGACAGGGCCGGTCCTTACGAGCAGTACTTC.

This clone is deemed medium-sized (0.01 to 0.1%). The CDR3 region is CATSDPPFGAPRYEQYF. The CDR3, as DNA: TGTGCCACCAGTGACCCCCCGTTTGGAGCGCCTAGATACGAGCAGTACTTC. The J gene is TRBJ2-7, the V gene TRBV24-1; no firm D call. CDR1 is KGHDR and CDR2 is SFDVKD in the germline V gene. V shed 4 bases and J shed 4 bases, with 22 bases lying between them. The CDR3 has 17 residues.

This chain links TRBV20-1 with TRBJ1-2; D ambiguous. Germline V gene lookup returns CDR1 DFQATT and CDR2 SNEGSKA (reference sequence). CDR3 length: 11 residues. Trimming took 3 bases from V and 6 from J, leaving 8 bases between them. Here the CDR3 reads CSASRANGYTF. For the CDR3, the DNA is TGCAGTGCTAGTCGCGCCAATGGCTACACCTTC.

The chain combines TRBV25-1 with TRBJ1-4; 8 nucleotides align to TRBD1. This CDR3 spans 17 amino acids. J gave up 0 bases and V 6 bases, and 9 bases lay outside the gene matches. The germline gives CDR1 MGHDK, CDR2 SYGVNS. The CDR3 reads CASSGTGVVPTNEKLFF. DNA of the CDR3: TGTGCCAGCAGCGGGACAGGCGTCGTTCCAACTAATGAAAAACTGTTTTTT.

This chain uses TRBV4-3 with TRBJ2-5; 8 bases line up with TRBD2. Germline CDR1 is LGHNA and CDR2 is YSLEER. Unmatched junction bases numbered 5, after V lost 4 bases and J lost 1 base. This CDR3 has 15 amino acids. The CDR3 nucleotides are TGCGCCAGCAGCCGTAGCGGGGCAACCCAAGAGACCCAGTACTTC. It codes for CASSRSGATQETQYF.

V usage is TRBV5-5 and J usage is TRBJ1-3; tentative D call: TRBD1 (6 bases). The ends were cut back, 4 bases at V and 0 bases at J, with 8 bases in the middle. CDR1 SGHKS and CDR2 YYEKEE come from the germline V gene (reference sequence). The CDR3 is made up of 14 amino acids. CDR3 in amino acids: CASSQDSSGNTIYF. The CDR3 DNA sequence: TGTGCCAGCAGCCAGGACAGCTCTGGAAACACCATATATTTT.

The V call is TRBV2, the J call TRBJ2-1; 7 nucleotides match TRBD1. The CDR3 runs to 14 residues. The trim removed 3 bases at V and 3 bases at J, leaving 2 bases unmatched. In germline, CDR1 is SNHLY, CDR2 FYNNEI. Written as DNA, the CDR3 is TGTGCCAGCAGTGACAGGGGGATCTACAATGAGCAGTTCTTC. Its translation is CASSDRGIYNEQFF.

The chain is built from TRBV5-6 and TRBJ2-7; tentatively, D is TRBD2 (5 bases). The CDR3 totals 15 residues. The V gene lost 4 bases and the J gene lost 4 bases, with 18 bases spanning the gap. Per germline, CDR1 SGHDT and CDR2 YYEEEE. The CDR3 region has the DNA TGTGCCAGCAGCCTCGGGGAAGCGTACCTATACGAGCAGTACTTC. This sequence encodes CASSLGEAYLYEQYF. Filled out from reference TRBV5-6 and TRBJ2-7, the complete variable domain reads DAGVTQSPTHLIKTRGQQVTLRCSPKSGHDTVSWYQQALGQGPQFIFQYYEEEERQRGNFPDRFSGHQFPNYSSELNVNALLLGDSALYLCASSLGEAYLYEQYFGPGTRLTVT.

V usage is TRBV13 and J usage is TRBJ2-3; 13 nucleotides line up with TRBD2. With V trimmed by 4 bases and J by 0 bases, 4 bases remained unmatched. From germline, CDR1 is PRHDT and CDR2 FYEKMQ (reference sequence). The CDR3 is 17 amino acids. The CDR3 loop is CASSSWTSGGSTDTQYF. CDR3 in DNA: TGTGCCAGCAGCTCTTGGACTAGCGGGGGAAGCACAGATACGCAGTATTTT.

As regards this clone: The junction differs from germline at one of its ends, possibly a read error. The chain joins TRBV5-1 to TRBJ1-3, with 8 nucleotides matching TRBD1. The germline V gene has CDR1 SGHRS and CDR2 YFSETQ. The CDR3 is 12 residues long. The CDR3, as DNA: TGCGCCAGCAGCTTCGACAGGGGACCTCCTCATTTT. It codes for CASSFDRGPPHF. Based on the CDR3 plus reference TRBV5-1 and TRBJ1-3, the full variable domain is KAGVTQTPRYLIKTRGQQVTLSCSPISGHRSVSWYQQTPGQGLQFLFEYFSETQRNKGNFPGRFSGRQFSNSRSEMNVSTLELGDSALYLCASSFDRGPPHFGEGSWLTVV.

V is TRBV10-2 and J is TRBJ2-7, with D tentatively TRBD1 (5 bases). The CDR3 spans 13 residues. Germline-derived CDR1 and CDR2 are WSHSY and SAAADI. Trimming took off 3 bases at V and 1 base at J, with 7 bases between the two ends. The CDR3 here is CASSDRGSYEQYF. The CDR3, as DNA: TGCGCCAGCAGTGATAGGGGATCCTACGAGCAGTACTTC.

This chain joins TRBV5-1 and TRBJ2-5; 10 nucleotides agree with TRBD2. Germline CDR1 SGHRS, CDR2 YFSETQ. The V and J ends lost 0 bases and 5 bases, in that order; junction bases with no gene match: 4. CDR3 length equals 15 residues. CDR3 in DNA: TGCGCCAGCAGCTTGGTCCCTAGCGGGGGCGAGACCCAGTACTTC. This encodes CASSLVPSGGETQYF.

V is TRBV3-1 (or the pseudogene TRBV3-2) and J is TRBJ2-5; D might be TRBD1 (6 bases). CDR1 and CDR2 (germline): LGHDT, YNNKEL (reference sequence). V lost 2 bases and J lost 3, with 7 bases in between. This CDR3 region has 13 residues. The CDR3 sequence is CASSQQGKETQYF. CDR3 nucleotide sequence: TGTGCCAGCAGCCAACAGGGGAAAGAGACCCAGTACTTC.

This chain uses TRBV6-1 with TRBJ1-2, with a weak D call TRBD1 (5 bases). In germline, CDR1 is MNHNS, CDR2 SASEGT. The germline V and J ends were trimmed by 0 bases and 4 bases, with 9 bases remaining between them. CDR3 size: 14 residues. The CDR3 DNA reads TGTGCCAGCAGTGAAGCAATCACAGGCTATGGCTACACCTTC. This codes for CASSEAITGYGYTF.

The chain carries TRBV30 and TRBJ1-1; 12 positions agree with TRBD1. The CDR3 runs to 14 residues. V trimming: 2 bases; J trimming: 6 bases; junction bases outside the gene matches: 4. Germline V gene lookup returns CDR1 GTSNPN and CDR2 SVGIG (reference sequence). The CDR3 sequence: CAWSPGQGASEAFF. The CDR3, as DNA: TGTGCCTGGAGTCCGGGACAGGGGGCTTCTGAAGCTTTCTTT.

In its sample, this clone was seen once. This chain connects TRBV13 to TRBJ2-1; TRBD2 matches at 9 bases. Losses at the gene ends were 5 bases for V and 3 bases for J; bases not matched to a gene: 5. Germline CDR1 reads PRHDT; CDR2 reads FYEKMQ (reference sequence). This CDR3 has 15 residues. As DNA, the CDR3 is TGTGCCAGCAGCCTTAGCGGGGGCCTCTACAATGAGCAGTTCTTC. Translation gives CASSLSGGLYNEQFF.